This TCR beta chain comes out of a study of CD8+ T cells in alopecia areata. As concerns this clone: What it recognizes is unknown.

Regarding the study as a whole: On tofacitinib, scalp clonality and expanded CD8+ clones among top 100 fell significantly. Normal skin contains resident alphabeta T cells, and these are also sequenced in scalp samples. How baseline CD8+ expansion relates to response remains uncertain (there was one nonresponder).

As the sequencing template, cDNA was produced by extracting RNA and reverse transcribing it. Here immunoSEQ multiplex PCR was the method, and the copy in TCRdb shows in-frame clones only, minus some. Found here are roughly 220,000 clones, 66% of them singletons; the top ten hold over 1%. Sample treatment: oral pan-JAK inhibitor, 5-10 mg twice daily. Lesional scalp punch biopsies and peripheral blood came from alopecia areata patients. This CDR3 contains 15 residues. V was clipped by 8 bases and J by 0 bases, with 15 bases between them. The V gene's germline CDR1 is MRHNA and CDR2 SNTAGT. The sequencing used CD4+ T cells sorted from blood, collected at approximately week 44, from a patient treated with tofacitinib. The chain recombines TRBV6-4 with TRBJ2-3, with D maybe TRBD2 (6 bases). This receptor was identified in a human donor with alopecia areata. As DNA, the CDR3 is TGTGCCAGCGGGAAGGAGGGCACCAGCACAGATACGCAGTATTTT. Its protein is CASGKEGTSTDTQYF.